Described below is a single TCR beta chain sequence and its context. Its antigen remains unidentified. J gave up 5 bases and V 5 bases, and 8 bases lay outside the gene matches. Per germline, CDR1 SGHAT and CDR2 FQNNGV. This CDR3 comprises 16 residues. Quantitative 5'-RACE was performed with molecular barcodes, and it yielded the TCR beta libraries. TCRdb redid the calling of the 5' RACE reads with MiXCR, one entry per CDR3 protein. The repertoire includes 700,000 or so distinct CDR3 sequences, 19% of them detected once, and 15% to 20% sits in the top ten. This specimen comes from a study of CD8 T cells in ankylosing spondylitis. Findings and caveats of the study: Characteristic of ankylosing spondylitis blood, it appeared, was a TCR beta motif comprising 7 to 9 highly homologous variants. Earlier studies detected some motif variants in reactive arthritis synovial fluid and blood.

This rearrangement joins TRBV11-2 to TRBJ1-5; 11 nucleotides line up with TRBD1. The specimen was blood, either unsorted or a sorted T cell fraction (not recorded which). The origin of this receptor is a male donor with ankylosing spondylitis. CDR3 nucleotide sequence: TGTGCCAGCAGCCTGGGACAGGGGGAGCGGTATCAGCCCCAGCATTTT. This translates into CASSLGQGERYQPQHF.